Listed below are T cell receptor beta chains from one sample, sequenced in a study of T cell changes during pregnancy in multiple sclerosis. Some clones are missing from TCRdb's copy, which holds only in-frame ones; the method was immunoSEQ multiplex PCR. Of approximately 90,000 clones listed, 91% were seen once; the top ten hold around 1.8%. Material: peripheral blood, obtained after pregnancy. These receptors originate from a female donor in good health, enrolled as a control in a pregnancy study. Both conserved end residues are part of each CDR3. A D gene is named only where the DNA matches it firmly. Part of the rows lack a size; the others show once, few, many or a class for expanded clones.

j_call	clone_size	v_call	d_call	cdr3_aa	cdr3_nt
TRBJ2-4	-	TRBV7-2	-	CASSPSLAKNIQYF	TGTGCCAGCAGCCCGAGCTTAGCCAAAAACATTCAGTACTTC
TRBJ1-5	-	TRBV4-1	TRBD1	CASSQADRDGQPQHF	TGCGCCAGCAGCCAAGCGGACAGGGATGGTCAGCCCCAGCATTTT
TRBJ2-5	-	TRBV14	TRBD1	CASSQGFAGGTQYF	TGTGCCAGCAGCCAAGGGTTCGCAGGGGGGACCCAGTACTTC
TRBJ1-1	-	TRBV29-1	TRBD1	CSVVEDRINTEAFF	TGCAGCGTTGTTGAGGACAGGATTAACACTGAAGCTTTCTTT
TRBJ2-5	once	TRBV7-9	TRBD2	CASSSAGGTKETQYF	TGTGCCAGCAGCTCTGCGGGGGGGACTAAAGAGACCCAGTACTTC
TRBJ2-5	-	TRBV4-2	TRBD1	CASSQERGRETQYF	TGTGCCAGCAGCCAAGAGAGGGGGCGGGAGACCCAGTACTTC
TRBJ2-1	-	TRBV2	TRBD1	CASSFGGTGADNEQFF	TGTGCCAGCAGTTTTGGTGGGACAGGGGCTGACAATGAGCAGTTCTTC
TRBJ2-7	-	TRBV7-9	-	CASSLFPHQLHEQYF	TGTGCCAGCAGCTTATTCCCCCATCAGTTACACGAGCAGTACTTC
TRBJ2-1	-	TRBV19	TRBD1	CASSTDRGLHSEQFF	TGTGCCAGTAGTACCGACAGGGGGCTGCACAGCGAGCAGTTCTTC
TRBJ2-5	-	TRBV6-5	TRBD2	CASIGGDNQETQYF	TGTGCCAGCATTGGGGGGGATAACCAAGAGACCCAGTACTTC
TRBJ1-4	-	TRBV11-2	-	CASSRRGLQLVGTNEKLFF	TGTGCCAGCAGCCGCCGTGGACTGCAGCTAGTAGGAACTAATGAAAAACTGTTTTTT
TRBJ2-3	-	TRBV7-2	-	CASSLAVADTQYF	TGTGCCAGCAGCTTAGCGGTAGCAGATACGCAGTATTTT
TRBJ2-1	once	TRBV9	TRBD2	CASGRVDEQFF	TGTGCCAGCGGGAGGGTAGATGAGCAGTTCTTC
TRBJ1-1	-	TRBV27	-	CASRRSGVGEAFF	TGTGCCAGCAGACGTTCGGGGGTTGGTGAAGCTTTCTTT
TRBJ1-3	-	TRBV7-2	-	CASSLVLGGMSGNTIYF	TGTGCCAGCAGCTTAGTTTTGGGGGGGATGTCTGGAAACACCATATATTTT
TRBJ2-7	-	TRBV2	-	CASRGGPGEQYF	TGTGCCAGCAGGGGGGGACCTGGGGAGCAGTACTTC
TRBJ1-1	-	TRBV7-2	-	CASSLESGGFPEAFF	TGTGCCAGCAGCTTAGAGTCGGGGGGGTTTCCTGAAGCTTTCTTT
TRBJ2-3	-	TRBV5-1	TRBD2	CASSLAASGGPRADTQYF	TGCGCCAGCAGCTTGGCAGCTAGCGGGGGGCCCAGAGCAGATACGCAGTATTTT
TRBJ2-6	-	TRBV29-1	TRBD2	CSVAGPRGGANVLTF	TGCAGCGTTGCGGGGCCGCGGGGGGGGGCCAACGTCCTGACTTTC
TRBJ1-2	-	TRBV14	-	CASSQDRSGRDNYGYTF	TGTGCCAGCAGCCAAGATCGTAGCGGTCGAGATAACTATGGCTACACCTTC
TRBJ2-5	-	TRBV4-1	-	CASSQGSAGQETQYF	TGCGCCAGCAGCCAAGGATCCGCAGGGCAAGAGACCCAGTACTTC
TRBJ1-2	-	TRBV4-2	-	CASSQAQQGPGYTF	TGTGCCAGCAGCCAAGCACAACAGGGTCCGGGCTACACCTTC
TRBJ1-3	-	TRBV19	-	CASKNPGDSGNTIYF	TGTGCCAGTAAAAACCCCGGAGATTCTGGAAACACCATATATTTT
TRBJ2-7	-	TRBV28	-	CASKSGESRYEQYF	TGTGCCAGCAAGTCGGGGGAGAGTAGGTACGAGCAGTACTTC
TRBJ1-2	-	TRBV19	TRBD1	CASSTPGQGNLGGYTF	TGTGCCAGTAGTACGCCGGGACAGGGAAATCTGGGGGGCTACACCTTC
TRBJ2-5	-	TRBV5-1	TRBD2	CASSPLAGGPVGETQYF	TGCGCCAGCAGCCCCCTAGCGGGGGGGCCAGTTGGTGAGACCCAGTACTTC
TRBJ2-1	-	TRBV9	-	CASSVVARMDYNEQFF	TGTGCCAGCAGCGTAGTAGCGAGAATGGACTACAATGAGCAGTTCTTC